This TCR beta chain was retrieved from a study of metastatic and nonmetastatic thyroid tumors (dated by TCRdb to the early 2020s). Study-level background: The researchers compared repertoires between peripheral blood samples and tumor or nodule tissue samples from patients with malignant or benign thyroid disease.

Summary of the overall study and its limitations: TCR beta diversity was reported as significantly higher in malignant tumors than in benign nodules, in both blood and tumor samples.

Including the terminal cysteine and phenylalanine, the CDR3 comprises 16 residues. Only the CDR3 region is kept as DNA, spanning 48 bases read in frame from base 1. The V end gives up 3 bases and the J end 4 bases, leaving 6 bases in the junction not matched to a gene. Based on the germline V gene, the CDR1 and CDR2 sequences are SGDLS and YYNGEE. No treatment had been received by any patient before thyroid surgery. Using T-cell receptor beta sequencing, the researchers looked back retrospectively at clinical samples from patients, gathered between about 2012 and 2019. Libraries came from PCR. The run used an Illumina HiSeq 4000. High-throughput sequencing was used to profile the TCR beta-chain CDR3 region of each patient. The paper's data handling went like this. Drawing on CDR3 differences between clinicopathological groups, the researchers built a classifier meant to tell apart patients with distant-metastatic papillary thyroid cancer. To measure repertoire diversity the researchers used the Shannon index, while the Morisita-Horn index served to gauge how similar the tumor and blood repertoires were. The public reads were reanalyzed by TCRdb: fastp trimming at Q25, MiXCR alignment, in-frame beta chains only. TCRdb assigned the V and J calls; the authors' analysis was not used. The sample includes 25,000 to 35,000 clones, with 25% observed a single time. The ten largest account for approximately 8.5% of the sample.

As regards this clone: There is no known antigen for this receptor. One base away there is no much larger clone; base qualities are not given.

In this chain, TRBV9 is recombined with TRBJ2-3; the central 12 bases match TRBD2. Sequencing input: blood. This clonotype was sampled from a female donor with papillary thyroid cancer or a benign thyroid nodule (not recorded which). Some clones in this sample may be carry-over from other donors' samples. The CDR3 amino acid sequence is: CASSALAGGDSDTQYF. The DNA sequence is TGTGCCAGCAGCGCGCTAGCGGGGGGGGATTCAGATACGCAGTATTTT.